A selection of T cell receptor beta chains follows, all from one sample in a study of early T cells in non-severe SARS-CoV-2 infection. TCRdb re-called the 5' RACE reads with MiXCR, one entry per CDR3 protein. This sample carries some 28,000 distinct CDR3 sequences, about 6% of them seen once, and the ten largest clones take around 5.2%. Sequencing used whole blood. Receptors originate from an adult who was a healthcare worker with PCR-confirmed SARS-CoV-2 infection or an uninfected control (not recorded which). CDR3s include the opening cysteine and the closing phenylalanine or tryptophan. A D gene is named only where the DNA matches it firmly. Clone size is shown for a subset of rows, as once, few, many or a class of expanded clone.

TRBJ2-3 TRBV20-1 medium-sized TRBD2 TGCAGTGCTAGTCCTCCTAGCGGGGGGGCAATTAGAGATACGCAGTATTTT CSASPPSGGAIRDTQYF
TRBJ1-2 TRBV28 many NA TGTGCCAGCAGTTTAGGGTACAAGGGCACCTATGGCTACACCTTC CASSLGYKGTYGYTF
TRBJ1-1 TRBV27 many NA TGTGCCAGCAGTTTATTAAGGAACACTGAAGCTTTCTTT CASSLLRNTEAFF
TRBJ2-3 TRBV5-5 many NA TGTGCCAGCAGCGATTTACGCGCGGCGGATACGCAGTATTTT CASSDLRAADTQYF
TRBJ2-7 TRBV7-2 few NA TGTGCCAGCAGCTTCTCCTACGAGCAGTACTTC CASSFSYEQYF
TRBJ2-7 TRBV5-1 many NA TGCGCCAGCACCGATCGAGGGGGTACCTACGAGCAGTACTTC CASTDRGGTYEQYF
TRBJ1-4 TRBV15 many TRBD1 TGTGCCACCAGCAGAGAGGTTCCGGGACAGGGGGATGAAAAACTGTTTTTT CATSREVPGQGDEKLFF
TRBJ2-1 TRBV7-9 many NA TGTGCCTCCTCCCGTGAGCAGTTCTTC CASSREQFF
TRBJ1-2 TRBV24-1 many NA TGTGCCACCAGTGATAACACAGGTCCCTATGGCTACACCTTC CATSDNTGPYGYTF
TRBJ1-5 TRBV19 many TRBD1 TGTGCCAGTAGTACACAGGGGGCGCGAGATCAGCCCCAGCATTTT CASSTQGARDQPQHF
TRBJ1-6 TRBV6-1 many TRBD1 TGTGCCAGCAGGCCCGGGACAGGGGTCTCACCCCTCCACTTT CASRPGTGVSPLHF
TRBJ1-6 TRBV7-9 many TRBD1 TGTGCCAGCAGCTTTCCTTCCGGACAGGGGAGGGATTCACCCCTCCACTTT CASSFPSGQGRDSPLHF
TRBJ2-7 TRBV13 many NA TGTGCCAGCAGCCCCCTTTCGCCCGGAACTTACGAGCAGTACTTC CASSPLSPGTYEQYF
TRBJ1-5 TRBV7-2 many NA TGTGCCAGCAGCTTAAGGGGAAATCAGCCCCAGCATTTT CASSLRGNQPQHF
TRBJ2-3 TRBV6-6 many TRBD2 TGTGCCAGCAGTTACGGCGGGGGGGCCGCAGATACGCAGTATTTT CASSYGGGAADTQYF
TRBJ1-2 TRBV20-1 few NA TGCGGGGGGCAGGCGCATCGGTGGGGCTACACCTTC CGGQAHRWGYTF
TRBJ2-6 TRBV30 medium-sized NA TGTGCCTGGAGTGTACTCCCGGCTCACCTCTCTGGGGCCAACGTCCTGACTTTC CAWSVLPAHLSGANVLTF
TRBJ2-7 TRBV12-3/TRBV12-4 NA NA TGTGCCAGCAGTTTATCCACTTGGGAGCAGTACTTC CASSLSTWEQYF
TRBJ2-5 TRBV7-6 many NA TGTGCCAGCAGCTTAGTTGTTCGGGGACCCCAAGAGACCCAGTACTTC CASSLVVRGPQETQYF
TRBJ2-3 TRBV7-9 many NA TGTGCCAGCAGCTTACGGGACAATCCCACAGATACGCAGTATTTT CASSLRDNPTDTQYF
TRBJ2-2 TRBV20-1 many NA TGCAGTGCTAGAGATCAGGGGGGACGCAGCACCGGGGAGCTGTTTTTT CSARDQGGRSTGELFF
TRBJ2-7 TRBV20-1 many TRBD2 TGCAGTGCAACAGTTCTAGCGGGAGGGAACGAGCAGTACTTC CSATVLAGGNEQYF
TRBJ1-5 TRBV29-1 many NA TGCAGCGTTTCCGGGACAAATAGCAATCAGCCCCAGCATTTT CSVSGTNSNQPQHF
TRBJ2-7 TRBV6-5 many NA TGTGCCAGCAGTTCTCAGGAGAGCTCCTACGAGCAGTACTTC CASSSQESSYEQYF
TRBJ2-3 TRBV24-1 NA NA TGTGCCACCAGTGAGGGGTATACGCAGTATTTT CATSEGYTQYF
TRBJ1-4 TRBV6-5 NA TRBD1 TGTGCCAGCGGGACAGGGTACAGGGAAAAACTGTATTTT CASGTGYREKLYF
TRBJ2-1 TRBV7-9 many TRBD2 TGTGCCAGCAGCTTATCCAGATCTAGCGGGAGTATTGAGCAGTTCTTC CASSLSRSSGSIEQFF